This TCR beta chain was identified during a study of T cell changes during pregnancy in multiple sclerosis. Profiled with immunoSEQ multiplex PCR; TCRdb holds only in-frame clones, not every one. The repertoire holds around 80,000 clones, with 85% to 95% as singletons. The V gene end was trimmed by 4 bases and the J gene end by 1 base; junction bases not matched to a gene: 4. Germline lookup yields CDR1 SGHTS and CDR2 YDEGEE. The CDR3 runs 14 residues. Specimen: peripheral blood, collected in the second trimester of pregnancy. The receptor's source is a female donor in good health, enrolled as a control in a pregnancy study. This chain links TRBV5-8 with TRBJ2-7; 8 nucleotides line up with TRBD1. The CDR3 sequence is CASSRTGLSYEQYF. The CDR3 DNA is TGTGCCAGCAGCCGGACAGGGTTATCCTACGAGCAGTACTTC.